This T cell receptor beta chain was retrieved from a study of vaccination and CD4 T cells after COVID-19. In the study overall: Convalescent donors: six male, four female; seven Caucasian, two Asian, one multiracial, two Hispanic. Post-COVID samples were collected a median approximately 100 days following diagnosis, spanning 35 to 161.

Treatment described: approximately nine-day PBMC culture with coronavirus spike peptide pools or control peptides (ViraFEST assay). Unexposed donor CD4+ T cells predated the COVID-19 pandemic, collected 2011-2018. Sequenced with the Oncomine TCR Beta short-read assay was DNA taken from cultured CD4+ T cells. TCRdb reprocessed the PCR reads with MiXCR, giving one entry per CDR3 protein. The table shows roughly 6,400 distinct CDR3 sequences, with 20% to 25% occurring only once. Notes on this clonotype: The antigen is unknown.

General study points: Recorded median SARS-CoV-2-reactive clonotype numbers increased from about 20 to 38 without reaching significance.

Sequencing input: CD4+ T cells from blood, cultured in vitro. The clonotype originates from a human donor in good health.

Written as DNA, the CDR3 is TGTGCCAGCTCACCCGCGCGGAATTCCAATCAGCCCCAGCATTTT. This sequence encodes CASSPARNSNQPQHF. The rearrangement uses TRBV18 and TRBJ1-5; D remains unclear. The CDR3 totals 15 residues. V was pared by 3 bases and J by 3 bases, with 12 bases between. The germline V gene has CDR1 KGHSH and CDR2 LQKENI.